Listed below are T cell receptor beta chains from one sample, sequenced in a study of T cell responses to AZD1222 COVID-19 vaccine. Generated by immunoSEQ multiplex PCR, the TCRdb table keeps only in-frame clones and is missing some. The profile covers approximately 120,000 clones, with approximately 90% appearing a single time and 8% to 10% taken by the ten largest. This specimen was peripheral blood, taken 28 days after the second AZD1222 dose. All receptors derive from an adult who received the AZD1222 COVID-19 vaccine. CDR3s include the opening cysteine and the closing phenylalanine or tryptophan. A D gene is named only where the DNA matches it firmly. Clone size is given for some rows only: seen once, a few or many times, or a class if the clone is expanded.

CDR3 protein: CASSFASGYEAFF
CDR3 DNA: TGCGCCAGCAGCTTTGCCTCGGGGTATGAAGCTTTCTTT
J gene: TRBJ1-1
V gene: TRBV5-1
D gene: -
clone size: once

CDR3 protein: CSVVPQPGSPLHF
CDR3 DNA: TGCAGCGTTGTCCCGCAACCGGGATCACCCCTCCACTTT
J gene: TRBJ1-6
V gene: TRBV29-1
D gene: -
clone size: -

CDR3 protein: CSASAPSGTGRGGGNQPQHF
CDR3 DNA: TGCAGTGCTAGTGCCCCCTCCGGGACAGGGAGGGGAGGGGGCAATCAGCCCCAGCATTTT
J gene: TRBJ1-5
V gene: TRBV20-1
D gene: TRBD1
clone size: -

CDR3 protein: CASSPGLAGDSYEQYF
CDR3 DNA: TGTGCCAGCAGCCCCGGGCTAGCGGGAGACTCCTACGAGCAGTACTTC
J gene: TRBJ2-7
V gene: TRBV13
D gene: TRBD2
clone size: -

CDR3 protein: CAAEDRGKNTEAFF
CDR3 DNA: TGTGCCGCAGAGGACAGGGGAAAGAACACTGAAGCTTTCTTT
J gene: TRBJ1-1
V gene: TRBV3-1/TRBV3-2
D gene: TRBD1
clone size: once

CDR3 protein: CSARSYNEQFF
CDR3 DNA: TGCAGTGCCCGGTCCTACAATGAGCAGTTCTTC
J gene: TRBJ2-1
V gene: TRBV20-1
D gene: -
clone size: -

CDR3 protein: CASSLAGVWSNEQFF
CDR3 DNA: TGTGCCAGCAGCTTAGCGGGAGTGTGGTCCAATGAGCAGTTCTTC
J gene: TRBJ2-1
V gene: TRBV11-2
D gene: -
clone size: -

CDR3 protein: CAWRQQGGNGYTF
CDR3 DNA: TGTGCCTGGAGGCAACAGGGGGGGAATGGCTACACCTTC
J gene: TRBJ1-2
V gene: TRBV30
D gene: TRBD1
clone size: -

CDR3 protein: CASSVRGGETQYF
CDR3 DNA: TGCGCCAGCAGCGTGCGGGGGGGAGAGACCCAGTACTTC
J gene: TRBJ2-5
V gene: TRBV4-3
D gene: TRBD2
clone size: -

CDR3 protein: CASSLEGQGAAEAFF
CDR3 DNA: TGTGCCAGCAGCTTAGAGGGACAGGGGGCCGCTGAAGCTTTCTTT
J gene: TRBJ1-1
V gene: TRBV7-2
D gene: TRBD1
clone size: once

CDR3 protein: CASTLRGRVGEQYF
CDR3 DNA: TGTGCCAGCACCCTACGAGGAAGGGTGGGGGAGCAGTACTTC
J gene: TRBJ2-7
V gene: TRBV6-5
D gene: -
clone size: -

CDR3 protein: CASSSQGAYTEAFF
CDR3 DNA: TGTGCCAGCAGCTCACAGGGGGCTTACACTGAAGCTTTCTTT
J gene: TRBJ1-1
V gene: TRBV2
D gene: TRBD1
clone size: -

CDR3 protein: CAGASDSNQPQHF
CDR3 DNA: TGTGCCGGGGCTTCCGACAGTAATCAGCCCCAGCATTTT
J gene: TRBJ1-5
V gene: TRBV6-5
D gene: -
clone size: -

CDR3 protein: CASSLGSPRVQEKLFF
CDR3 DNA: TGTGCCAGCAGCTTAGGCTCTCCGCGGGTCCAGGAAAAACTGTTTTTT
J gene: TRBJ1-4
V gene: TRBV7-9
D gene: -
clone size: -

CDR3 protein: CASSLLTGGLTTEAFF
CDR3 DNA: TGTGCCAGCAGTTTATTAACAGGGGGCTTAACAACTGAAGCTTTCTTT
J gene: TRBJ1-1
V gene: TRBV27
D gene: TRBD1
clone size: few

CDR3 protein: CASSPGLAGNSYNEQFF
CDR3 DNA: TGTGCCAGCAGTCCCGGACTAGCGGGAAACTCCTACAATGAGCAGTTCTTC
J gene: TRBJ2-1
V gene: TRBV2
D gene: TRBD2
clone size: -

CDR3 protein: CASSQVLAGDYEQYF
CDR3 DNA: TGTGCCAGCAGCCAAGTTTTAGCGGGAGACTACGAGCAGTACTTC
J gene: TRBJ2-7
V gene: TRBV3-1/TRBV3-2
D gene: TRBD2
clone size: -

CDR3 protein: CASSSPTGHRNYGYTF
CDR3 DNA: TGTGCCAGCAGCTCCCCCACGGGACACAGAAACTATGGCTACACCTTC
J gene: TRBJ1-2
V gene: TRBV11-3
D gene: -
clone size: -

CDR3 protein: CASSLPSWRGGYEQYF
CDR3 DNA: TGTGCCAGCAGCTTGCCGTCTTGGCGGGGGGGCTACGAGCAGTACTTC
J gene: TRBJ2-7
V gene: TRBV5-6
D gene: TRBD2
clone size: few

CDR3 protein: CASSDPSGSSYNEQFF
CDR3 DNA: TGCGCCAGCAGTGACCCAAGCGGGAGCTCCTACAATGAGCAGTTCTTC
J gene: TRBJ2-1
V gene: TRBV10-1
D gene: TRBD2
clone size: -

CDR3 protein: CASSPLPGLSSYNEQFF
CDR3 DNA: TGTGCCAGCAGCCCCCTCCCCGGTCTAAGCTCCTACAATGAGCAGTTCTTC
J gene: TRBJ2-1
V gene: TRBV7-9
D gene: -
clone size: -

CDR3 protein: CASSPIDSSPYGYTF
CDR3 DNA: TGTGCCAGCTCACCGATCGACAGTTCGCCTTATGGCTACACCTTC
J gene: TRBJ1-2
V gene: TRBV18
D gene: -
clone size: -

CDR3 protein: CASSLNRDTEAFF
CDR3 DNA: TGTGCCAGCAGCCTGAACAGGGACACTGAAGCTTTCTTT
J gene: TRBJ1-1
V gene: TRBV6-6
D gene: -
clone size: -

CDR3 protein: CASSRGQEGKLFF
CDR3 DNA: TGTGCCAGTAGTCGGGGTCAGGAGGGAAAACTGTTTTTT
J gene: TRBJ1-4
V gene: TRBV19
D gene: -
clone size: -

CDR3 protein: CASRSPANTIYF
CDR3 DNA: TGTGCCAGCAGGTCCCCGGCTAACACCATATATTTT
J gene: TRBJ1-3
V gene: TRBV11-2
D gene: -
clone size: -

CDR3 protein: CASSQESIGGSGNQPQHF
CDR3 DNA: TGTGCCAGCAGCCAAGAGAGTATAGGGGGCAGTGGGAATCAGCCCCAGCATTTT
J gene: TRBJ1-5
V gene: TRBV4-2
D gene: TRBD1
clone size: -

CDR3 protein: CASSPGTRRDTGELFF
CDR3 DNA: TGTGCCAGCTCCCCTGGGACCCGAAGGGACACCGGGGAGCTGTTTTTT
J gene: TRBJ2-2
V gene: TRBV9
D gene: -
clone size: -

CDR3 protein: CASSPGQGGNQPQHF
CDR3 DNA: TGCGCCAGCAGCCCGGGACAGGGCGGGAATCAGCCCCAGCATTTT
J gene: TRBJ1-5
V gene: TRBV4-1
D gene: TRBD1
clone size: -

CDR3 protein: CASSLIHEQYF
CDR3 DNA: TGTGCCAGCAGTTTGATCCACGAGCAGTACTTC
J gene: TRBJ2-7
V gene: TRBV12-3/TRBV12-4
D gene: -
clone size: -

CDR3 protein: CASSPTGGQTEAFF
CDR3 DNA: TGTGCCAGCTCACCAACAGGGGGCCAGACTGAAGCTTTCTTT
J gene: TRBJ1-1
V gene: TRBV18
D gene: TRBD1
clone size: -

CDR3 protein: CASSREGLVSYNEQFF
CDR3 DNA: TGTGCCAGCAGCAGGGAAGGACTAGTCTCTTACAATGAGCAGTTCTTC
J gene: TRBJ2-1
V gene: TRBV5-4
D gene: TRBD2
clone size: -

CDR3 protein: CASSLVRGYTEAFF
CDR3 DNA: TGTGCCAGCAGTTTGGTGAGGGGATACACTGAAGCTTTCTTT
J gene: TRBJ1-1
V gene: TRBV27
D gene: -
clone size: -

CDR3 protein: CASSLDGLNTEAFF
CDR3 DNA: TGCGCCAGCAGCTTGGACGGACTGAACACTGAAGCTTTCTTT
J gene: TRBJ1-1
V gene: TRBV5-1
D gene: -
clone size: -

CDR3 protein: CASSSGTVGGTF
CDR3 DNA: TGTGCCAGCAGCTCCGGGACCGTTGGTGGCACCTTC
J gene: TRBJ1-2
V gene: TRBV11-2
D gene: -
clone size: -

CDR3 protein: CASSLWTSSIYEQYF
CDR3 DNA: TGTGCCAGCAGTTTATGGACTAGTTCGATCTACGAGCAGTACTTC
J gene: TRBJ2-7
V gene: TRBV28
D gene: -
clone size: -

CDR3 protein: CASSQDSGIGGTDTQYF
CDR3 DNA: TGTGCCAGCAGCCAAGATAGCGGGATAGGGGGCACAGATACGCAGTATTTT
J gene: TRBJ2-3
V gene: TRBV3-1/TRBV3-2
D gene: TRBD2
clone size: -

CDR3 protein: CASSVLRQGAQYF
CDR3 DNA: TGTGCCAGCAGTGTCCTACGACAGGGCGCGCAGTATTTT
J gene: TRBJ2-3
V gene: TRBV25-1
D gene: TRBD1
clone size: few